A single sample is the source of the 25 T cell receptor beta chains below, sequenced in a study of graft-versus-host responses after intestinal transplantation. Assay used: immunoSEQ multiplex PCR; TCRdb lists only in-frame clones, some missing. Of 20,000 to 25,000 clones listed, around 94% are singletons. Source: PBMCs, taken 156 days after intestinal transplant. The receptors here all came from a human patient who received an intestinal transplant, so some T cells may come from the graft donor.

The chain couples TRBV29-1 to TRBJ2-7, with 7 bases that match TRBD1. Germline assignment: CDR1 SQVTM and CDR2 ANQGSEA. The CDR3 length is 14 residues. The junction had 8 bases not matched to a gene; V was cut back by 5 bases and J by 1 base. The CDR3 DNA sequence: TGCAGCGTTTATTCGGGACAGCGTTCCTACGAGCAGTACTTC. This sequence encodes CSVYSGQRSYEQYF.

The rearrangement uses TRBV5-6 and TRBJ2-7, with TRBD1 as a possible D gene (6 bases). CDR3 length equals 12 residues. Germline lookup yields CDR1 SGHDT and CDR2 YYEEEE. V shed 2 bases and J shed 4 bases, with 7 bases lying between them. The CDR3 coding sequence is TGTGCCAGCAGCTTAGGGGGTTACGAGCAGTACTTC. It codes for CASSLGGYEQYF.

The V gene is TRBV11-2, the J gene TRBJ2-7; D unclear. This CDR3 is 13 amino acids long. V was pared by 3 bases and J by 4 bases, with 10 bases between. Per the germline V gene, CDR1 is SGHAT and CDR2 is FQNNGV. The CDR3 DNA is TGTGCCAGCAGCTTTGCCTCCGGGTACGAGCAGTACTTC. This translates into CASSFASGYEQYF.

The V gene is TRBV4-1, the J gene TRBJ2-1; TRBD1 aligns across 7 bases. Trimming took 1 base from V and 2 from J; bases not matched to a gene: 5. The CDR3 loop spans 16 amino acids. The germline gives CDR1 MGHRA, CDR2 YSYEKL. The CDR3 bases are TGCGCCAGCAGCCAAGGACAGGGCCCCACCTACAATGAGCAGTTCTTC. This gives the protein CASSQGQGPTYNEQFF.

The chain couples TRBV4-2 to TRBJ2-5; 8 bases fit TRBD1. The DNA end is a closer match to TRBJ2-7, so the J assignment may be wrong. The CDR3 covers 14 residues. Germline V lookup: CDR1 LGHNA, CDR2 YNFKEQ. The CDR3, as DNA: TGTGCCAGCAGCCCACGGGACAGGACCTACGAGCAGTACTTC. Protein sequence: CASSPRDRTYEQYF.

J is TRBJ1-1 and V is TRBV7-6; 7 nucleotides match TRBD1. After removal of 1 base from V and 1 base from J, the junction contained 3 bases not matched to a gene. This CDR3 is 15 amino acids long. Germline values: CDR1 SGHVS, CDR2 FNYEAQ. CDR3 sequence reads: CASSLEGGTNTEAFF. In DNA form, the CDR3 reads TGTGCCAGCAGCTTAGAAGGGGGCACGAACACTGAAGCTTTCTTT.

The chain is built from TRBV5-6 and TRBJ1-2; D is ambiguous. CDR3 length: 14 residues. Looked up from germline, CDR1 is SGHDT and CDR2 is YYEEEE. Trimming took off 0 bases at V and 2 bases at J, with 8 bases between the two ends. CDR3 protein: CASSLVDGNYGYTF. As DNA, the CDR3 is TGTGCCAGCAGCTTGGTGGACGGGAACTATGGCTACACCTTC.

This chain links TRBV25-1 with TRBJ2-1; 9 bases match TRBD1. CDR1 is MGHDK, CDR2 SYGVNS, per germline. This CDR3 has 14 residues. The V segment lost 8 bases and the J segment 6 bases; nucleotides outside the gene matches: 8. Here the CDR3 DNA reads TGTGCCAGCCGTCGGACAGGGGAGACCAATGAGCAGTTCTTC. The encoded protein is CASRRTGETNEQFF.

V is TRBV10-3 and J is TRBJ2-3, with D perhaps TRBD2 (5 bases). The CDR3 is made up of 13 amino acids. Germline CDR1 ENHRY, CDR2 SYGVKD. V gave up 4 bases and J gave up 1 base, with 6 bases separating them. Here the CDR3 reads CAISVGGTDTQYF. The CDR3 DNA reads TGTGCCATCAGTGTCGGGGGCACAGATACGCAGTATTTT.

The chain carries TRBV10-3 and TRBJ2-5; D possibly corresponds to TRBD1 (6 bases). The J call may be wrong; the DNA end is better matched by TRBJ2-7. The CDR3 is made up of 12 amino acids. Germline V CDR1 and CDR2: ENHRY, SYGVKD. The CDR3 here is CAISETGYEQYF. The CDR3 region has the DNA TGTGCCATCAGTGAGACAGGGTACGAGCAGTACTTC.

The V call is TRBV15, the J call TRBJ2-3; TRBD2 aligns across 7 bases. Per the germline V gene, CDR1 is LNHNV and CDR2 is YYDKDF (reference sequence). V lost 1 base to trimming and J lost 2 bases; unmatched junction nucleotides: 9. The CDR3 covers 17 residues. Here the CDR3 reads CATSRGKAGTITDTQYF. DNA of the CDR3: TGTGCCACCAGCAGAGGTAAAGCGGGGACTATCACAGATACGCAGTATTTT.

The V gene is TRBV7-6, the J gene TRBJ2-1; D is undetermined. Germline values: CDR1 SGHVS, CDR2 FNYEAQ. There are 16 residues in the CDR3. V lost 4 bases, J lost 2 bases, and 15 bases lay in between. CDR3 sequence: CASSSLPHRPYNEQFF. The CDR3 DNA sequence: TGTGCCAGCAGCTCTCTTCCTCACCGGCCCTACAATGAGCAGTTCTTC.

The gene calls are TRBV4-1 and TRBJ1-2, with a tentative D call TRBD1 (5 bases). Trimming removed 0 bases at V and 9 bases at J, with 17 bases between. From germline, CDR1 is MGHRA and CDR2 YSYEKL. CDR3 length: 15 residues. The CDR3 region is CASSQDWGDPTSYTF. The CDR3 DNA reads TGCGCCAGCAGCCAAGATTGGGGGGACCCCACAAGCTACACCTTC.

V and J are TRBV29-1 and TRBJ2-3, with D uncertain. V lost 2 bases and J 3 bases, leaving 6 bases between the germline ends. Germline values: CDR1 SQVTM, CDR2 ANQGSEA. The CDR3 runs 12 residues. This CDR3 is CSVELGTDTQYF. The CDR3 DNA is TGCAGCGTTGAATTGGGGACAGATACGCAGTATTTT.

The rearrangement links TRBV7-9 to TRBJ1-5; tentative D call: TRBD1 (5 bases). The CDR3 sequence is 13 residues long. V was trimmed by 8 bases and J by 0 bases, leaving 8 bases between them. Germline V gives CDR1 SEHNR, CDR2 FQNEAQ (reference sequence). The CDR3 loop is CASGAASNQPQHF. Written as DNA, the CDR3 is TGTGCCAGCGGGGCAGCTAGCAATCAGCCCCAGCATTTT.

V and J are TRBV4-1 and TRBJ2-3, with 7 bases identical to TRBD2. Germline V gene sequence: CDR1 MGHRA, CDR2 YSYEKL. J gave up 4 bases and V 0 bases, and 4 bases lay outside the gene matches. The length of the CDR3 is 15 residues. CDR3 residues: CASSQESGVADTQYF. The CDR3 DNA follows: TGCGCCAGCAGCCAAGAGAGCGGGGTTGCAGATACGCAGTATTTT.

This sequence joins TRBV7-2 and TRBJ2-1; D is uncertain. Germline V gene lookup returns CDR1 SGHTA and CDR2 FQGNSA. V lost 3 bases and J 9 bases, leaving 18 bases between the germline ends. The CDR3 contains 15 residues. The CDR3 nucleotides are TGTGCCAGCAGCTTTATGTCTGACGTCGTTAGTGAGCAGTTCTTC. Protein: CASSFMSDVVSEQFF.

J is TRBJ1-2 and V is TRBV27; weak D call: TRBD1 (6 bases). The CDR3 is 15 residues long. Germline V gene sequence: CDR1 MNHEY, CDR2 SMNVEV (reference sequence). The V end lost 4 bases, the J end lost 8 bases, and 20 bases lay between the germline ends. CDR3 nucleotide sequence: TGTGCCAGCAGTTCCGATGGCGGGGGCGCAAGGGGCTACACCTTC. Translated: CASSSDGGGARGYTF.

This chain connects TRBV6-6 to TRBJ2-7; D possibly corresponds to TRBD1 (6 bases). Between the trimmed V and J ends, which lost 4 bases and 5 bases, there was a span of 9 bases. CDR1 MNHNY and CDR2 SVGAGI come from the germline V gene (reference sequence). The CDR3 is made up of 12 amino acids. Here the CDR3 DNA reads TGTGCCAGCAGTTCTAGGACAGACGAGCAGTACTTC. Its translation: CASSSRTDEQYF.

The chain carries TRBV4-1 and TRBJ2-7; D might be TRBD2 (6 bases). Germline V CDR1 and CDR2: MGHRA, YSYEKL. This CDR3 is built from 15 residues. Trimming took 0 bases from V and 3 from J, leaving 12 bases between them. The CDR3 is CASSQDRRDLYEQYF. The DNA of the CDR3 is TGCGCCAGCAGCCAAGATCGGCGGGACCTCTACGAGCAGTACTTC.

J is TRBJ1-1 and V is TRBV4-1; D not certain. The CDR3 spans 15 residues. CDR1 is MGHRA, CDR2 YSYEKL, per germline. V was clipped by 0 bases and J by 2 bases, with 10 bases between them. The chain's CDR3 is CASSQERHLNTEAFF. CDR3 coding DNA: TGCGCCAGCAGCCAAGAAAGACACCTTAACACTGAAGCTTTCTTT.

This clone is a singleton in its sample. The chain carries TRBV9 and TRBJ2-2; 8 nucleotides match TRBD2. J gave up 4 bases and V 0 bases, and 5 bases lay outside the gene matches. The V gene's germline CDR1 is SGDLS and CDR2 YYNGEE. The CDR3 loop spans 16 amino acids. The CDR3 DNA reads TGTGCCAGCAGCGTAGCAGCGGGGGACCCCACCGGGGAGCTGTTTTTT. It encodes CASSVAAGDPTGELFF.

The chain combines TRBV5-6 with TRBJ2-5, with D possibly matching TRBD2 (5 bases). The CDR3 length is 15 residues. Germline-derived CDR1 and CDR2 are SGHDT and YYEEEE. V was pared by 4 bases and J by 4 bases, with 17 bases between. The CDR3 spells CASSQVDYFRETQYF. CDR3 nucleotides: TGTGCCAGCAGCCAAGTCGACTATTTCCGAGAGACCCAGTACTTC.

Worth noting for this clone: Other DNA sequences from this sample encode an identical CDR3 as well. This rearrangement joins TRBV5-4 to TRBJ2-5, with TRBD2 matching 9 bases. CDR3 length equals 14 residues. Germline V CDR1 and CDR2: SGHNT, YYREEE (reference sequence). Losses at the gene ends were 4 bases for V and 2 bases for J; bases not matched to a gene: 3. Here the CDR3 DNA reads TGTGCCAGCAGCCTGGGACTAGCTCAAGAGACCCAGTACTTC. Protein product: CASSLGLAQETQYF.

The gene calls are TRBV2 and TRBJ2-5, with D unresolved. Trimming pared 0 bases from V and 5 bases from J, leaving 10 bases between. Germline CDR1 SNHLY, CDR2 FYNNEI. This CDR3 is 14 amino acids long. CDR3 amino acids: CASSEATGWETQYF. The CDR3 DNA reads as TGTGCCAGCAGTGAAGCGACTGGGTGGGAGACCCAGTACTTC.